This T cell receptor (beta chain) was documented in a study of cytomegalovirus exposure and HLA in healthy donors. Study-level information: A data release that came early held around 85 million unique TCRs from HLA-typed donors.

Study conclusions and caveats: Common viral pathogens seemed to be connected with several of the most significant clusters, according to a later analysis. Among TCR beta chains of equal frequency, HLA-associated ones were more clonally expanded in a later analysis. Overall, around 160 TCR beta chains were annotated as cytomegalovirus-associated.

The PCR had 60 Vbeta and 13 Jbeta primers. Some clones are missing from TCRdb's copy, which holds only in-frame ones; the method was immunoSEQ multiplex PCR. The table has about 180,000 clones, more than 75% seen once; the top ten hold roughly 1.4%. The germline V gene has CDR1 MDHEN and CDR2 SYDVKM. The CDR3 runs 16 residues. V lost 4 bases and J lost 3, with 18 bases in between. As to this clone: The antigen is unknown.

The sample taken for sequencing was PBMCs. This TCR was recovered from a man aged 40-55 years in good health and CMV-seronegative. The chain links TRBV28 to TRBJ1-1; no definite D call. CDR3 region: CASSSLEAVKDTEAFF. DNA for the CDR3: TGTGCCAGCAGTTCGCTGGAAGCGGTAAAGGACACTGAAGCTTTCTTT.